The clone carrying this T cell receptor beta chain was counted at least ten times. It was unsorted whole blood that yielded blood RNA, and germline DNA was also extracted. Prior to the surgical procedure, 4 to 4.5 milliliters of peripheral blood were collected. A primer in the constant region served to generate TCR beta cDNA from approximately 500 ng of total RNA. It was through three nested multiplex PCR rounds of slightly modified ARM-PCR that TCR beta libraries arose. The first two PCR rounds used TRBV1-TRBV30 primers with a Cbeta primer, nine to eleven cycles each. In TCRdb, the multiplex PCR reads were re-called with MiXCR into one record per CDR3 protein. The sample has hundreds of thousands of distinct CDR3 sequences; about three fifths are singletons. This specimen comes from a study of tumor-infiltrating lymphocytes in primary liver carcinoma. Overall study context: The cohort consisted of patients whose primary liver carcinoma was surgically resected.

There are 11 residues in the CDR3. Germline V lookup: CDR1 MNHNS, CDR2 SASEGT. The germline V and J ends were trimmed by 0 bases and 5 bases, with 0 bases remaining between them. Material: peripheral blood. The chain carries TRBV6-1 and TRBJ2-3, with D unclear. The TCR originated in a woman aged 25 to 39 with primary liver carcinoma and hepatitis B virus infection. The CDR3 here is CASSEADTQYF. CDR3 DNA sequence: TGTGCCAGCAGTGAAGCAGATACGCAGTATTTT.